One sample yielded the 9 T cell receptor beta chains listed below, sequenced in a study of beta chain features in type 1 diabetes. Overall study results and limits: TCRB CDR3s were moderately but significantly shorter in Type 1 diabetes patients in all four CD4+ subsets.

Expressed TCRB transcripts got sequenced, as all isolated RNA was reverse transcribed. The table came from immunoSEQ multiplex PCR; TCRdb's copy has only in-frame clones and leaves some out. This table has 300,000 to 350,000 clones, around 9.3% appearing once. These receptors have no identified antigens. The sample taken for sequencing was central memory CD4+ T cells from blood. The receptors come from a man aged 30-40 years with type 1 diabetes.

This clone has just a few counts. The J gene is TRBJ2-2, the V gene TRBV29-1; D gene ambiguous. CDR3 length equals 14 residues. Trimming stripped 6 bases from V and 0 bases from J, with 11 bases between. CDR1 and CDR2 from the germline V gene are SQVTM and ANQGSEA. In DNA, the CDR3 is TGCAGCGTCCAAACGACGGCGAACACCGGGGAGCTGTTTTTT. This gives the protein CSVQTTANTGELFF.

The CDR3 DNA reads TGCGCCAGCAGATATGAACTAACAGGGGACACTGAAGCTTTCTTT. Encoded protein: CASRYELTGDTEAFF. The V gene is TRBV5-1, the J gene TRBJ1-1, with 7 nucleotides matching TRBD1. Germline CDR1 SGHRS, CDR2 YFSETQ. The CDR3 spans 15 residues. Trimming removed 5 bases from V and 3 bases from J; junction bases left unmatched: 10.

This sequence joins TRBV6-6 and TRBJ2-1, with D perhaps TRBD1 (5 bases). CDR1 is MNHNY, CDR2 SVGAGI, per germline (reference sequence). The CDR3 covers 14 residues. V was clipped by 4 bases and J by 5 bases, with 12 bases between them. The CDR3: CASSSTDTHNEQFF. CDR3 DNA: TGTGCCAGCAGTTCGACAGATACTCACAATGAGCAGTTCTTC.

This clone was counted many times. The rearrangement joins TRBV19 to TRBJ1-4, with D uncertain. From germline, CDR1 is LNHDA and CDR2 SQIVND (reference sequence). Trimming took off 4 bases at V and 5 bases at J, with 5 bases between the two ends. This CDR3 is 12 amino acids long. The CDR3 DNA is TGTGCCAGTAGTAACCTCAATGAAAAACTGTTTTTT. Translated: CASSNLNEKLFF.

This chain uses TRBV4-3 with TRBJ1-5; D may be TRBD1 (5 bases). This CDR3 is built from 17 residues. The V end was cut by 4 bases, the J end by 0 bases, with 16 bases between. Looked up from germline, CDR1 is LGHNA and CDR2 is YSLEER. In DNA, the CDR3 is TGCGCCAGCAGCCGCTCAAGCACAGGATTTAGCAATCAGCCCCAGCATTTT. It translates to CASSRSSTGFSNQPQHF.

This clone was detected a few times. The chain links TRBV28 to TRBJ1-1; no firm D call. CDR3 size: 14 residues. Germline CDR1 and CDR2: MDHEN and SYDVKM. V was shortened by 2 bases and J by 3 bases, with 10 bases between the two germline ends. The CDR3 DNA sequence: TGTGCCAGCAGTTTAGGCCGTAGGGACACTGAAGCTTTCTTT. It translates to CASSLGRRDTEAFF. Full variable domain (outside the CDR3, taken from reference TRBV28 and TRBJ1-1): DVKVTQSSRYLVKRTGEKVFLECVQDMDHENMFWYRQDPGLGLRLIYFSYDVKMKEKGDIPEGYSVSREKKERFSLILESASTNQTSMYLCASSLGRRDTEAFFGQGTRLTVV.

The genes are TRBV5-1 and TRBJ2-5, with TRBD1 identical over 8 bases. CDR1 is SGHRS and CDR2 is YFSETQ in the germline V gene. V was pared by 5 bases and J by 2 bases, with 5 bases of the junction left unmatched. The CDR3 spans 14 residues. The CDR3 protein is CASSQDRAQETQYF. The CDR3 DNA sequence: TGCGCCAGCAGTCAGGACAGGGCGCAAGAGACCCAGTACTTC.

The chain uses TRBV28 and TRBJ2-1, with 8 bases that match TRBD2. V lost 4 bases to trimming and J lost 7 bases; unmatched junction nucleotides: 12. The CDR3 spans 16 residues. Per germline, CDR1 MDHEN and CDR2 SYDVKM. The DNA for the CDR3 is TGTGCCAGCAGTTCCCCCTCCGGGGGGGCCAGGAATGAGCAGTTCTTC. Translated: CASSSPSGGARNEQFF.

The chain uses TRBV28 and TRBJ2-5, with D uncertain. The germline V gene has CDR1 MDHEN and CDR2 SYDVKM. V lost 7 bases, J lost 6 bases, and 18 bases lay in between. CDR3 size: 14 residues. The CDR3 region is CASNPGWSAKTQYF. The CDR3 DNA reads as TGTGCCAGCAACCCGGGCTGGTCAGCGAAGACCCAGTACTTC.